Included here is one T cell receptor beta chain sequence, with context. The data derive from a study of blood T cell repertoires in COVID-19. On the study more broadly: The cDNA or gDNA used as material had been derived from T cells, B-cell-depleted T cells, or PBMCs.

In the original analysis: Nucleated cell counts were estimated from reference gene primer amplification. The method was immunoSEQ multiplex PCR; TCRdb's version includes in-frame clones alone and lacks a portion of them. Clone size and V and J calls were adopted from that table, with D and trimming inferred from the DNA. The repertoire holds over 300,000 clones, with 90% as singletons. Sequencing used peripheral blood. This receptor was taken from a man aged 18 to 35 with active or convalescent COVID-19.

The CDR3 bases are TGTGCCAGCAGTTCCATTGACTCGGGTGAAAAACTGTTTTTT. Translation: CASSSIDSGEKLFF. This chain joins TRBV6-5 and TRBJ1-4, with D hard to call. V shed 4 bases and J shed 7 bases, with 13 bases lying between them. CDR1 is MNHEY and CDR2 is SVGAGI in the germline V gene. The CDR3 sequence is 14 residues long.